This TCR beta chain appears in the sequencing data of a study of cytomegalovirus exposure and HLA in healthy donors (dated by TCRdb to about 2017). Regarding the complete study: An earlier analysis of roughly 570 of the donors reported 276 Gb of sequence data and around 100 million unique TCR beta sequences obtained from around 170 million T cells. To predict cytomegalovirus infection status, the study combined high-throughput TCR immunosequencing, statistical association of individual TCRs with disease status, and machine learning. Across approximately 400 genotyped donors of the cohort, an average of about 220,000 unique TCR beta nucleotide sequences per donor were sequenced, and about a sixth of those sequences were non-productive. Typing coverage differed by locus: A, B, C, DRB1 and DQB1 were typed in about 629-640 donors, DQA1 in approximately 520, DPA1 in some 570, and DPB1 in 400 to 480. The study profiled the T cell repertoires of about 720 subjects by immunosequencing and related them to cytomegalovirus serostatus. The study aimed to test whether signatures of past pathogen exposure could be identified by cataloging public T cell receptors. The later analysis used no new phenotypic data to find candidate immune exposures, relying instead on TCR beta sequences and their occurrence across donors. Because of strong linkage in the cohort, five DR-DQ haplotypes were treated as single units for association and clustering. Of the roughly 390 genotyped donors, 70% to 90% were placed in the genetic ancestry cluster associated with self-reported Caucasian donors. An early release covering roughly 580 HLA-typed donors comprised roughly 300 gigabases of sequencing data and 85 million or so unique TCR sequences. An earlier analysis of some 600 of the donors applied high-throughput TCR beta sequencing to assess whether each TCR beta V gene segment acted as functional or pseudogenic. Donor age, sex, ethnicity and CMV serostatus were collected together with the repertoire data. A later analysis re-examined previously published TCR beta repertoires from roughly 650 donors and added high-resolution HLA genotyping to investigate patterns of TCR occurrence. In a later genetic analysis, genome-wide SNP genotypes for about 65% of the 666 donors were used, and that subset was treated as a discovery cohort. HLA typing covered class I and class II loci at four-digit resolution. All discovery cohort repertoires had been generated using a single sequencing platform. Besides the first cohort of around 700 subjects, a separate validation cohort made up of 120 or so different subjects was used.

Library preparation used the immunoSEQ multiplex PCR assay. For the multiplex PCR, a mixture combining 60 forward primers for TCR Vbeta segments and 13 reverse primers for TCR Jbeta segments was used. The CDR3 region of rearranged TCR beta genes was amplified from genomic DNA with a multiplex PCR assay. The amplified TCR beta libraries were sequenced on the Illumina HiSeq System as 87-base-pair reads. The authors' analysis ran thus. In a later analysis, tens of millions of unique TCR beta chains were counted across the approximately 620 repertoires, and about 10 million of these chains were shared by at least two donors. Raw reads were error-corrected and collapsed into unique sequences by a nearest-neighbor algorithm in which closely related sequences were merged to remove PCR and sequencing errors. CDR3 sequences were aligned to IMGT reference sequences to assign V, D and J gene segments. For a sequence to be retained, a match of at least six nucleotides was required to both a V gene segment and a J gene segment. Rearrangements were called productive when the CDR3 lacked stop codons and stayed in frame with V and J; all others were non-productive. Following IMGT convention, CDR3 was defined as the stretch from the second conserved V-encoded cysteine to the conserved J-encoded phenylalanine. The earlier analysis of some 600 of the donors excluded sequences that lacked an unambiguous match to a single V gene segment. An earlier analysis of over 450 of the donors classified V segments as functional when productive rearrangements were above 56.7% and as segregating when the standard deviation between donors was above 5%. A statistical classification framework was developed to diagnose cytomegalovirus status using the catalog of TCR beta chain sequences. In a later analysis, V and J genes were assigned by comparing TCR nucleotide sequences against IMGT/GENE-DB human TR gene sequences. In a later analysis, CDR3 sequences and most-parsimonious VDJ recombination scenarios were assigned using the TCRdist pipeline. In a later analysis, each TCR beta chain was defined by its CDR3 amino acid sequence together with its V-gene family, and reads lacking a unique V-gene family were excluded. As a way to deal with suspected cross-contamination and a sequencing artifact, a later analysis dropped over 550 nucleotide sequences that were highly shared and had low generation probability. A later analysis calculated a clonal expansion index for each public chain from normalized within-repertoire ranks of inferred template counts. In a later analysis, generation probabilities were computed with a VDJ recombination model fitted to out-of-frame rearrangements, and the resulting probabilities were checked against IGoR. Hypergeometric tests were used in a later analysis to score TCR-TCR, TCR-HLA and TCR-CMV co-occurrence, with a repertoire-size bias correction applied to the TCR pairs. A later analysis estimated false discovery rates by permuting HLA or CMV assignments 20 times. In a later analysis, co-occurring TCRs were grouped using DBSCAN, and TCRdist sequence similarity was added for clustering within HLA-allele-positive subsets. For co-occurrence clustering, repertoires with fewer than 30,000 or more than 120,000 public chains were excluded, along with roughly 5 repertoires with anomalous nucleotide sharing. The clones in this table, taken by TCRdb from immuneACCESS, are in-frame only. Not every clone is retained; where verified, under half of the shortfall comes from an unresolved V gene, and the cause of the rest is unknown. V, J and clone size are taken as reported in that table, and D and trimming were inferred from the DNA itself. Within this sample are 130,000 or so clones, with more than 65% of them counted one time only. The ten largest clones capture roughly 1.5% of the sample.

From the cysteine up to the phenylalanine, the CDR3 has a length of 10 residues. Only the CDR3 part of the read is kept: 30 bases, read in frame from the first base. Trimming at the junction amounts to 6 bases on V and 7 bases on J, and the germline ends lie 8 bases apart. According to the germline V gene, CDR1 reads SGHDT and CDR2 reads YYEEEE. The cohort consisted of some 730 healthy bone marrow donors. All cohort members were sampled while nominally healthy, although unrecorded immune exposures were likely present. The donor tested CMV seronegative and was one of the 352 seronegative cohort members. A peripheral blood sample was collected from each donor, and TCR beta sequencing was performed on peripheral blood mononuclear cells. The Qiagen DNeasy Blood Extraction Kit was used to extract genomic DNA from the blood cell samples. This clone turned up a few times. The antigen this receptor binds is unknown. No qualities accompany the bases; no much larger clone lies one base away.

The paper's findings and limits, for the study overall: About 17 rarely observed V segments, including chromosome 9 orphons, were excluded from the earlier analysis of approximately 500 of the donors because counts were too low. Because some donors lacked HLA typing at each locus, the association tests relied only on the typed subset. According to a later analysis, parvovirus B19, influenza, CMV and Epstein-Barr virus appeared linked to several top co-occurrence clusters. The only immune exposure information available for the cohort was CMV serostatus. Most TCR sequences were seen in very few donors, while some public TCRs were found in many individuals. At a false discovery rate of 0.05, a later analysis linked some 17,000 TCR beta sequences to specific HLA alleles. In both the original and validation cohorts, the classifier was reported to diagnose cytomegalovirus status with high specificity and sensitivity. Presence/absence analyses assumed roughly uniform sequencing depth across donors, an assumption that may not hold. It was suggested by the authors that the approach could potentially be generalized to other disease states and immunological phenotypes. A group of highly shared sequence variants was considered likely to be a technical artifact of the sequencing pipeline. A further reported finding was that TCR beta sequences accurately predicted the HLA-A and HLA-B alleles for most subjects in the first cohort. V-gene and J-gene trimming of TCR beta chains was associated with a missense DCLRE1C variant in a later genetic analysis, and the association was replicated in an independent cohort. An earlier analysis of some 590 of the donors showed that most TCR beta V segments appeared in productive rearrangements either about 87% or about 30% of the time, which broadly matched IMGT annotations. A later analysis found that most CMV-associated TCR beta chains appeared HLA-restricted, with HLA associations seemingly driven largely by CMV exposure. In this cohort, only TCR beta chains were sequenced, and detectable features were limited by the absence of alpha or paired-chain data. A total of fewer than 200 TCR beta chains were listed by the study as associated with cytomegalovirus. When HLA alleles, especially DR and DQ, strongly co-occurred, attributing TCR associations to individual alleles was difficult. According to a later genetic analysis, donors in an Asian-associated ancestry cluster had fewer N-insertions in productive TCRs than the roughly 660-donor mean. Because the 87-base-pair reads could not distinguish some IMGT-functional V segments, including TRBV6-2 and TRBV6-3, those segments were excluded. Linkage disequilibrium might explain the correlated functional status among segregating V segments, but an unknown experimental factor could not be excluded. A later analysis found that HLA-associated TCR beta chains were more clonally expanded and had lower generation probabilities than equally common non-associated chains. In a later analysis, the rate of TCR association differed among HLA loci, with DRB1 alleles having the most associated TCRs and HLA-C alleles having the fewest. A few of the identified cytomegalovirus-associated TCR beta chains were confirmed in vitro to be specific for cytomegalovirus antigens.

The sequenced sample consisted of PBMCs. The chain is made from TRBV5-6 and TRBJ2-7; the D gene is unclear. This clonotype was sampled from a woman aged 18 to 35 in good health and CMV-seronegative. CDR3 sequence: CASIYKEQYF. The DNA sequence is as follows: TGTGCCAGCATATATAAAGAGCAGTACTTC.